The subject of this entry is one T cell receptor (beta chain). Antigen: not known. Two rounds of multiplex PCR amplified TCR beta CDR3 from genomic DNA. Primers specific to each TRBV and TRBJ gene were used in first-round PCR. TCRdb called the multiplex PCR reads again in MiXCR, with one record for every CDR3 protein. The sample carries 13,000 or so distinct CDR3 sequences, roughly 49% recorded once. The data derive from a study of prognosis after radiotherapy for stage I lung cancer. The wider study: All of the enrolled patients had stage I non-small cell lung cancer, and they joined between April 2018 and 2019. No patient was treated with concurrent therapy while undergoing stereotactic body radiotherapy.

Study-wide findings and caveats: As reported, TRBV and TRBJ gene usage differed between patients who had metastases and those who did not.

This CDR3 comprises 15 residues. Germline V gene data show CDR1 as MNHEY and CDR2 as SVGEGT. Trimming cost V 7 bases and J 3 bases; bases outside gene matches: 12. Blood, six milliliters, was collected at each of two time points. The chain carries TRBV6-2 or TRBV6-3 and TRBJ2-7, with TRBD1 matching 7 bases. The receptor comes from a donor older than 45 with non-small cell lung cancer. Sample: PBMCs, taken before or after stereotactic body radiation therapy (not recorded which). CDR3 in amino acids: CASIRRRQGLYEQYF. CDR3 nucleotides: TGTGCCAGCATCCGTAGGCGACAGGGCCTCTACGAGCAGTACTTC.